Detailed here is one TCR beta chain. Its cognate antigen has yet to be identified. No base qualities exist here, and no much larger clone lies one base off it. These data originate in a study of blood T cell repertoires in COVID-19 (dated by TCRdb to the early 2020s). At the level of the whole study: The collaborator samples originated in the United States, Italy and Spain and spanned the acute and convalescent phases of COVID-19. The prospective study material was composed of cDNA or gDNA derived from T cells, B-cell-depleted T cells, or PBMCs. The dataset comprised deeply sampled blood TCRbeta repertoires from subjects exposed to, actively infected with, or recovered from COVID-19. The repertoires were released in a freely available public database meant as a resource for research on the immune response to SARS-CoV-2. Samples came from the ongoing ImmuneRACE study (first 160 participants) plus 1,254 subjects from 6 global collaborators. A de-identified subject ID, COVID-19 status, age in years and sex were almost always included in the sample metadata. HLA class I and class II types, where available, came from metadata supplied by the sample provider rather than from assay-based typing. What the study reported, not specific to this receptor: The quantity of clinical and demographic metadata differed by source and by participant and was supplied without curation.

Whole blood was collected in K2EDTA tubes by collaborating institutions according to the institutions' own protocols. For TCRbeta analysis, collaborators shipped samples in one of three forms: frozen whole blood, isolated PBMCs, or DNA extracted from either of those sample types. The immunoSEQ Assay, a bias-controlled multiplex PCR, was used to amplify TCRbeta CDR3 regions from genomic DNA. In the authors' own workflow: The number of nucleated cells in each sample was estimated by amplification of reference gene primers within the assay. To quantify the absolute abundance of each unique TCRbeta CDR3 rearrangement, sequence reads were collapsed and filtered. Productive Simpson clonality was computed per sample as the square root of Simpson's diversity index over productive rearrangements. TCRdb stores this immuneACCESS table with in-frame sequences only. Part of the clones is absent; in the studies checked, under half of the shortfall reflects unresolved V genes, and no reason is known for the rest. D and trimming were read from the DNA, whereas the V and J calls and clone size are those reported in that table. The sample table lists about 87,000 clones, less than 80% of them with a count of one. The top ten constitute about 4% of the sample.

The germline V gene sets CDR1 to SGHTA and CDR2 to FQGNSA. V and J are truncated by 5 bases and 3 bases respectively, leaving an intervening sequence of 15 bases. The cysteine opens and the phenylalanine closes a CDR3 of 15 amino acids. The kept DNA is CDR3 alone, 45 bases in frame from the first base. The receptor was isolated from a woman in her 50s with acute or convalescent COVID-19. The sample was peripheral blood. This sequence uses TRBV7-2 and TRBJ2-3, with the D gene uncertain. The DNA reads TGTGCCAGCAGCCCCGTGGGCCTCGAGACAGATACGCAGTATTTT. It codes for CASSPVGLETDTQYF. With the rest looked up from the reference TRBV7-2 and TRBJ2-3 genes rather than sequenced, the full variable domain is GAGVSQSPSNKVTEKGKDVELRCDPISGHTALYWYRQSLGQGLEFLIYFQGNSAPDKSGLPSDRFSAERTGGSVSTLTIQRTQQEDSAVYLCASSPVGLETDTQYFGPGTRLTVL.